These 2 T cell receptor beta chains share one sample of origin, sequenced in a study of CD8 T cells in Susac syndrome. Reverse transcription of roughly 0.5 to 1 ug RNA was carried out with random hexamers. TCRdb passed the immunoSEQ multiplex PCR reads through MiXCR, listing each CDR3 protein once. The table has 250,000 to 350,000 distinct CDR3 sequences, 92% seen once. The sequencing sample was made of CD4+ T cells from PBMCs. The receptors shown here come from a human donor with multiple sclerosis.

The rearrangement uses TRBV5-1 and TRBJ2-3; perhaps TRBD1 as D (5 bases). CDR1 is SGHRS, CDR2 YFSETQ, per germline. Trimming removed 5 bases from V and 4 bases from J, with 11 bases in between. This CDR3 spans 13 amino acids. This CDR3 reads CASRDGAADTQYF. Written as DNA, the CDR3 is TGCGCCAGCAGGGATGGGGCGGCAGATACGCAGTATTTT.

The DNA for the CDR3 is TGTGCCAGCGGCAGACTAGCGGGAAGTGCTGAGCAGTTCTTC. Translated: CASGRLAGSAEQFF. V and J are TRBV14 and TRBJ2-1, with TRBD2 identical over 11 bases. The germline CDR1 and CDR2 sequences are SGHDN and FVKESK. The length of the CDR3 is 14 residues. After removal of 8 bases from V and 9 bases from J, the junction contained 9 bases not matched to a gene.